This is a list of T cell receptor beta chains from one sample in a study of long-term antiretroviral therapy in people with HIV. This table comes from immunoSEQ multiplex PCR, and its TCRdb copy is limited to in-frame clones, with some not included. The sample consists of about 20,000 clones, about nine tenths of them appearing once. Here the sequenced sample was unsorted PBMCs, taken about 4.5 years before starting antiretroviral therapy. The receptors here all came from a woman aged 30 to 39 with HIV. CDR3s include the opening cysteine and the closing phenylalanine or tryptophan. Fields, in order: J gene, V gene, clone size, D gene, CDR3 DNA, CDR3 protein. D genes are given only for firm matches. Clone size, where shown, is once, few, many, or a class for clones that have expanded.

>TRBJ2-2|TRBV14|.|TRBD2
TGTGCCAGCAGGTCCGGGACTAGCGGGGGGCTGTGGAAAGCCGGGGAGCTGTTTTTT
CASRSGTSGGLWKAGELFF
>TRBJ1-1|TRBV14|.|.
TGTGCCAGCAGCCAATATACGAACACTGAAGCTTTCTTT
CASSQYTNTEAFF
>TRBJ2-2|TRBV6-5|.|TRBD1
TGTGCCAGCAGTTACCGGACAGGGTCCGCCGGGGAGCTGTTTTTT
CASSYRTGSAGELFF
>TRBJ1-5|TRBV10-3|.|TRBD1
TGTGCCATCAGTAGACAGGGACCGAGCAATCAGCCCCAGCATTTT
CAISRQGPSNQPQHF
>TRBJ1-4|TRBV18|.|TRBD1
TGTGCCAGCTCACTTACAGGGGGCACTAATGAAAAACTGTTTTTT
CASSLTGGTNEKLFF
>TRBJ1-1|TRBV19|.|.
TGTGCCAGTAGTATGGTAAGAGGGGTCCGCACTGAAGCTTTCTTT
CASSMVRGVRTEAFF
>TRBJ1-2|TRBV9|.|.
TGTGCCAGCAGCGCTTCTCTAGACAGTGGCTGGGGCTACACCTTC
CASSASLDSGWGYTF
>TRBJ1-6|TRBV6-5|.|.
TGTGCCAGCAGTTACCGCCTCGGCAATTCACCCCTCCACTTT
CASSYRLGNSPLHF
>TRBJ1-4|TRBV5-1|.|TRBD1
TGCGCCAGCAGCCCGGGGACAGGGAGTACTAATGAAAAACTGTTTTTT
CASSPGTGSTNEKLFF
>TRBJ2-3|TRBV4-3|.|TRBD2
TGCGCCAGCAGCCAAGATTTGGCGGGGGGGCTCCTAGCAGATACGCAGTATTTT
CASSQDLAGGLLADTQYF
>TRBJ2-5|TRBV6-5|.|.
TGTGCCAGCAGTTTGTACAGCGGCCAAGAGACCCAGTACTTC
CASSLYSGQETQYF
>TRBJ2-7|TRBV7-9|.|TRBD1
TGTGCCAGCAGCTTAGACGGGACAGGGGGTGACGAGCAGTACTTC
CASSLDGTGGDEQYF
>TRBJ1-5|TRBV7-9|.|.
TGTGCCAGCAGCCTGGGACCAACCCGGCCCCAGCATTTT
CASSLGPTRPQHF
>TRBJ1-1|TRBV30|.|.
TGTGCCTGGAGCTGGGGTCGAGGTGAAGCTTTCTTT
CAWSWGRGEAFF
>TRBJ1-5|TRBV6-1|.|.
TGTGCCAGCATACCGGATCGCAATCAGCCCCAGCATTTT
CASIPDRNQPQHF
>TRBJ2-2|TRBV10-3|.|.
TGTGCCATCAGTGAACGGCAGCTAAACACCGGGGAGCTGTTTTTT
CAISERQLNTGELFF
>TRBJ2-7|TRBV11-3|.|.
TGTGCCAGCAGCTGGGGACGTTCCTACGAGCAGTACTTC
CASSWGRSYEQYF
>TRBJ2-5|TRBV30|.|TRBD1
TGTGCGTGGGGGACAGGGGTTCAAGAGACCCAGTACTTC
CAWGTGVQETQYF
>TRBJ2-3|TRBV5-4|.|TRBD1
TGTGCCAGCAGCATACGGACAGGGGCAGATACGCAGTATTTT
CASSIRTGADTQYF
>TRBJ1-5|TRBV6-6|once|TRBD1
TGTGCCAGCAGTTTTACAGGGGGCCATAGCAATCAGCCCCAGCATTTT
CASSFTGGHSNQPQHF
>TRBJ1-2|TRBV7-9|.|TRBD1
TGTGCCAGCAGCTTAGCAGGGGGCAGATATGGCTACACCTTC
CASSLAGGRYGYTF
>TRBJ1-2|TRBV6-1|once|.
TGTGCCAGCAGTGAAAATGGCTACACCTTC
CASSENGYTF
>TRBJ1-2|TRBV6-6|.|.
TGTGCCAGCAGTACATACGGGGCCACCTATGGCTACACCTTC
CASSTYGATYGYTF
>TRBJ2-3|TRBV4-1|once|TRBD2
TGCGCCAGCAGCCAAGTCCGGGACTACACAGATACGCAGTATTTT
CASSQVRDYTDTQYF
>TRBJ2-3|TRBV18|.|.
TGTGCCAGCTCACCGAATGGCCCCCCAGATACGCAGTATTTT
CASSPNGPPDTQYF
>TRBJ1-4|TRBV15|once|.
TGTGCCACCAGCAGAGGGGGGCGGACAACTAATGAAAAACTGTTTTTT
CATSRGGRTTNEKLFF
>TRBJ1-6|TRBV19|.|TRBD1
TGTGCCAGTAGTACAGGACAGGGGCCTAATTCACCCCTCCACTTT
CASSTGQGPNSPLHF
>TRBJ2-2|TRBV7-3|.|.
TGTGCCAGCAGCTTAACTCCGGATGGGAACACCGGGGAGCTGTTTTTT
CASSLTPDGNTGELFF
>TRBJ1-5|TRBV5-1|.|TRBD1
TGCGCCAGCAGCTTGGGGGGACAGACAAGCAATCAGCCCCAGCATTTT
CASSLGGQTSNQPQHF
>TRBJ1-3|TRBV6-1|.|.
TGTGCCAGCAGTGAAACGGGAGGTGGAAACACCATATATTTT
CASSETGGGNTIYF
>TRBJ1-2|TRBV7-9|few|.
TGTGCCAGCAGCTTACCCAGGGGTCCCGGCGGCGAGAGCTACACCTTC
CASSLPRGPGGESYTF
>TRBJ1-3|TRBV6-5|.|.
TGTGCCAGCAGTTTCGGGTCGTCTGGAAACACCATATATTTT
CASSFGSSGNTIYF
>TRBJ1-1|TRBV5-4|.|.
TGTGCCAGCAGCTTTGGACAGATGAACACTGAAGCTTTCTTT
CASSFGQMNTEAFF
>TRBJ2-7|TRBV14|.|.
TGTGCCAGCAGCCTTAAATCGGGGTACGGCTACGAGCAGTACTTC
CASSLKSGYGYEQYF
>TRBJ1-4|TRBV5-4|.|TRBD1
TGTGCCAGCGGGACAGGGGGTTCAACTAATGAAAAACTGTTTTTT
CASGTGGSTNEKLFF
>TRBJ1-1|TRBV30|.|.
TGTGCCTGGAGGGGGTATGGCACTGAAGCTTTCTTT
CAWRGYGTEAFF
>TRBJ2-3|TRBV5-1|.|TRBD2
TGCGCCAGCAGCTTGGGGACTAGCGGGGGGGCCCGCCCTGGGACAGATACGCAGTATTTT
CASSLGTSGGARPGTDTQYF
>TRBJ1-3|TRBV7-2|once|.
TGTGCCAGCAGCTTAGCGCCCAGTAATGGAAACACCATATATTTT
CASSLAPSNGNTIYF
>TRBJ1-2|TRBV9|.|.
TGTGCCAGCACCGCTCTGGACAGCGTTTTTTTGGACTATGGCTACACCTTC
CASTALDSVFLDYGYTF
>TRBJ1-1|TRBV11-2|few|.
TGTGCCAGCAGCTTCAGTCTGAACACTGAAGCTTTCTTT
CASSFSLNTEAFF
>TRBJ1-2|TRBV2|few|.
TGTGCCAGCGGGGACAAGAACTATGGCTACACCTTC
CASGDKNYGYTF
>TRBJ1-1|TRBV7-2|.|.
TGTGCCAGCAGGGGGGACGGGGCCACTGAAGCTTTCTTT
CASRGDGATEAFF
>TRBJ2-3|TRBV19|.|TRBD1
TGTGCCAGCTCTAATCCAGGGGGCCCGTCAAACACAGATACGCAGTATTTT
CASSNPGGPSNTDTQYF
>TRBJ1-3|TRBV7-9|.|.
TGTGCCAGCAGCTCGGCCACCATATATTTT
CASSSATIYF
>TRBJ1-2|TRBV27|few|TRBD1
TGTGCCAGCAGTTTATCGCCAAGACAGGGCCTACATATTCTAAACTATGGCTACACCTTC
CASSLSPRQGLHILNYGYTF
>TRBJ1-4|TRBV7-9|.|.
TGTGCCAGCAGCTTAGCCGTGGACAGTGCAACTAATGAAAAACTGTTTTTT
CASSLAVDSATNEKLFF
>TRBJ1-5|TRBV7-2|.|.
TGTGCCAGCAGCTTAGGCGGAGGTGATCAGCCCCAGCATTTT
CASSLGGGDQPQHF
>TRBJ1-1|TRBV30|.|TRBD1
TGTGCCTGGAGGGCCCTAAGACAGGGTTACCCTGGAGCTTTCTTT
CAWRALRQGYPGAFF
>TRBJ1-3|TRBV9|.|.
TGTGCCAGCAGCGTAGCGGACGCTGGAAACACCATATATTTT
CASSVADAGNTIYF
>TRBJ1-2|TRBV5-5|.|TRBD1
TGTGCCAGCAGCCCCGAGACAGGGTATGGCTACACCTTC
CASSPETGYGYTF
>TRBJ1-5|TRBV29-1|.|.
TGCAGCGTCACAGGACTCGGAGGGCAGCCCCAGCATTTT
CSVTGLGGQPQHF
>TRBJ1-1|TRBV19|medium-sized|.
TGTGCCAGTAGTATAGATGGTCAGGATAACACTGAAGCTTTCTTT
CASSIDGQDNTEAFF
>TRBJ1-3|TRBV7-2|.|.
TGTGCCAGCAGCTTAGAACGGGGAGGAAACACCATATATTTT
CASSLERGGNTIYF
>TRBJ1-2|TRBV12-5|.|.
TGTGCTAGTGGTTTGGCCATCGCCTCCCGCCACTATGGCTACACCTTC
CASGLAIASRHYGYTF
>TRBJ1-4|TRBV30|few|.
TGTGCCTGGAGTCGTGGGGGAATTAATGAAAAACTGTTTTTT
CAWSRGGINEKLFF